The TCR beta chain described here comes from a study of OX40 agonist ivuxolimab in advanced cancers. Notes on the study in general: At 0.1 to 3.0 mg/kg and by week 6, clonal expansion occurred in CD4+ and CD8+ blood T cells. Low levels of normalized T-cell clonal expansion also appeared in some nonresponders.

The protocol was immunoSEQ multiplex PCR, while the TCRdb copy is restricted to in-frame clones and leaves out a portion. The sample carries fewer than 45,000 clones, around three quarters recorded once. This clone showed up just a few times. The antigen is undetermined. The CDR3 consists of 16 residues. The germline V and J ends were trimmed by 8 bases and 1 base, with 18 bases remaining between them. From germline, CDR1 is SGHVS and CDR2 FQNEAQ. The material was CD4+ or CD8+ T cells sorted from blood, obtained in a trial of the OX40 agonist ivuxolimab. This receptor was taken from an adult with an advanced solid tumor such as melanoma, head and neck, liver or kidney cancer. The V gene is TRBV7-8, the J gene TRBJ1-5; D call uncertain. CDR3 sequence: CASGVSNPGSNQPQHF. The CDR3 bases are TGTGCCAGCGGGGTGTCAAACCCGGGGAGCAATCAGCCCCAGCATTTT.